What follows are 8 T cell receptor beta chains derived from one specimen sequenced in a study of PD-L1 blockade in urothelial cancer (dated 2017 in TCRdb). This specimen's time point label, per the study, means: pretreatment peripheral blood. The protocol used for the library was the immunoSEQ multiplex PCR assay. TCRdb carries this immuneACCESS record with in-frame sequences only. Its versions omit some clonotypes, under half of them owing to an unresolved V gene in the studies checked, with the rest unexplained. In all, the sample holds about 56,000 clones, and 65% to 90% of those were seen once. The ten largest clones capture about a sixth of the sample. The sample consisted of PBMCs, taken around atezolizumab (anti-PD-L1) treatment. These TCRs come from a man in his sixties or seventies with urothelial cancer.

The chain uses TRBV15 and TRBJ1-5; possible D gene TRBD1, 5 bases. Trimming stripped 5 bases from V and 3 bases from J, with 17 bases between. CDR3 length equals 16 residues. Germline CDR1 is LNHNV and CDR2 is YYDKDF (reference sequence). The CDR3 reads CATSVAGKPNNQPQHF. The CDR3 DNA follows: TGTGCCACCAGCGTCGCAGGGAAACCTAACAATCAGCCCCAGCATTTT.

The chain couples TRBV4-1 to TRBJ2-7; D gene unclear. Germline V gene lookup returns CDR1 MGHRA and CDR2 YSYEKL. Trimming removed 4 bases from V and 0 bases from J, with 7 bases in between. The CDR3 covers 13 residues. The CDR3 bases are TGCGCCAGCAGCCCCCGAGGCTCCTACGAGCAGTACTTC. Amino acid sequence: CASSPRGSYEQYF.

This chain uses TRBV7-8 with TRBJ2-1; 12 bases match TRBD2. The V gene end was trimmed by 4 bases and the J gene end by 16 bases; junction bases not matched to a gene: 20. The CDR3 is 17 residues long. From germline, CDR1 is SGHVS and CDR2 FQNEAQ. The CDR3 here is CASSSRPGLAGAWGFFF. The CDR3 DNA reads TGTGCCAGCAGCTCTAGGCCGGGACTAGCGGGCGCCTGGGGGTTCTTCTTC.

This chain connects TRBV5-4 to TRBJ2-7; tentatively, D is TRBD2 (6 bases). This CDR3 contains 13 residues. V was clipped by 3 bases and J by 5 bases, with 12 bases between them. Germline CDR1 reads SGHNT; CDR2 reads YYREEE (reference sequence). This CDR3 reads CASSSVPGDEQYF. DNA of the CDR3: TGTGCCAGCAGCTCCGTTCCGGGGGACGAGCAGTACTTC.

The chain couples TRBV9 to TRBJ2-1; 9 bases map to TRBD2. The CDR3 length is 14 residues. The trim removed 4 bases at V and 8 bases at J, leaving 7 bases unmatched. In germline, CDR1 is SGDLS, CDR2 YYNGEE. CDR3 sequence reads: CASSPRTSDHEQFF. The DNA of the CDR3 is TGTGCCAGCAGCCCCCGGACTAGCGACCATGAGCAGTTCTTC.

This clone was found a few times. The chain has TRBV2 and TRBJ1-4; TRBD1 matches 7 bases. Germline V gives CDR1 SNHLY, CDR2 FYNNEI. The junction had 7 bases not matched to a gene; V was cut back by 5 bases and J by 7 bases. The CDR3 covers 14 residues. CDR3 nucleotides: TGTGCCAGCAGTCGGGACAGAGCCATTGAAAAACTGTTTTTT. This codes for CASSRDRAIEKLFF. The full variable domain, its missing parts supplied by reference TRBV2 and TRBJ1-4, is EPEVTQTPSHQVTQMGQEVILRCVPISNHLYFYWYRQILGQKVEFLVSFYNNEISEKSEIFDDQFSVERPDGSNFTLKIRSTKLEDSAMYFCASSRDRAIEKLFFGSGTQLSVL.

V usage is TRBV6-1 and J usage is TRBJ1-1; no reliable D call. Trimming took off 7 bases at V and 0 bases at J, with 9 bases between the two ends. In germline, CDR1 is MNHNS, CDR2 SASEGT. The CDR3 contains 13 residues. CDR3 coding DNA: TGTGCCAGCACCAGGAACATGAACACTGAAGCTTTCTTT. This codes for CASTRNMNTEAFF.

CDR3 sequence: CASSATQGRGTYGYTF. The CDR3 DNA reads TGTGCCAGCAGTGCCACACAGGGTAGGGGCACCTATGGCTACACCTTC. The genes are TRBV28 and TRBJ1-2; a weak D match, TRBD1 (6 bases). The V gene lost 5 bases and the J gene lost 4 bases, with 20 bases spanning the gap. This CDR3 is built from 16 residues. Germline-derived CDR1 and CDR2 are MDHEN and SYDVKM.